The 30 T cell receptor beta chains reported below all come from one sample, sequenced in a study of human T cells and chemical hapten exposure (dated by TCRdb to 2020 to 2022). Library method: RACE. This sample was sequenced with a NextSeq 500. Using fastp trimming at Q25 and MiXCR clonotype assembly, TCRdb reanalyzed the public sequencing data and kept in-frame beta chains. CDR3 protein sequences are deduplicated, and each keeps its most common genes and DNA. This sample is represented by about 48,000 distinct CDR3 sequences; about 10% of them were singletons. The top ten constitute around a sixth of the sample. According to the study, the label for this sample's time point signals: patch test 3, about 24 weeks after DPC sensitization. The treatment or condition label, as the study defines it: therapeutic diphenylcyclopropenone sensitization with weekly scalp DPC. The starting material was whole blood, obtained in connection with sensitization to the hapten diphenylcyclopropenone (DPC). The receptors derive from a woman between 35 and 50 years old with alopecia areata. Some clones in this sample may be carry-over from other donors' samples.

This clonotype was recorded at least ten times. The chain combines TRBV6-4 with TRBJ2-3; TRBD2 matches at 10 bases. This CDR3 spans 14 amino acids. V lost 7 bases, J lost 4 bases, and 5 bases stayed unmatched. Germline V gives CDR1 MRHNA, CDR2 SNTAGT. CDR3 in DNA: TGTGCCAGCAAGAAAAGCGGGGGGGCAGATACGCAGTATTTT. Protein: CASKKSGGADTQYF.

This clonotype has ten or more counts. The CDR3 DNA is TGTGCCAGCAGTTCGGGGGAAAAACTGTTTTTT. This encodes CASSSGEKLFF. V usage is TRBV12-3 or TRBV12-4 and J usage is TRBJ1-4; D is ambiguous. The CDR3 consists of 11 residues. V shed 4 bases and J shed 8 bases, with 5 bases lying between them.

This clonotype was seen at least ten times. The chain recombines TRBV7-3 with TRBJ2-2; D uncertain. The CDR3 runs 12 residues. The germline gives CDR1 SGHTA, CDR2 FQGTGA. The V and J ends lost 5 bases and 0 bases respectively, with 1 base between them. CDR3 DNA sequence: TGTGCCAGCAGCCCGAACACCGGGGAGCTGTTTTTT. Encoded protein: CASSPNTGELFF.

This clonotype appeared many times. This chain links TRBV7-2 with TRBJ2-2; D is unclear. CDR1 SGHTA and CDR2 FQGNSA come from the germline V gene. The CDR3 has 16 residues. The V and J ends lost 2 bases and 6 bases respectively, with 16 bases between them. In DNA, the CDR3 is TGTGCCAGCAGCTTAAGTCGCACCAATGTTGCCGGGGAGCTGTTTTTT. This gives the protein CASSLSRTNVAGELFF.

V gene TRBV30 combines with J gene TRBJ1-3; D might be TRBD1 (6 bases). From germline, CDR1 is GTSNPN and CDR2 SVGIG (reference sequence). The CDR3 totals 13 residues. The V and J ends lost 4 bases and 8 bases respectively, with 15 bases between them. The CDR3 nucleotides read TGTGCCTGGAAGAAGGGGGGAGAGGACACCATATATTTT. This translates into CAWKKGGEDTIYF. Using reference TRBV30 and TRBJ1-3 for the parts outside the CDR3, the full variable domain is SQTIHQWPATLVQPVGSPLSLECTVEGTSNPNLYWYRQAAGRGLQLLFYSVGIGQISSEVPQNLSASRPQDRQFILSSKKLLLSDSGFYLCAWKKGGEDTIYFGEGSWLTVV.

This clonotype was seen many times. J is TRBJ1-4 and V is TRBV18, with D hard to call. Trimming shortened V by 6 bases and J by 6 bases, and 11 bases separated the two germline ends. The V gene's germline CDR1 is KGHSH and CDR2 LQKENI. The CDR3 is 13 residues long. As DNA, the CDR3 is TGTGCCAGCTCTCCGGACGTAGATGAAAAACTGTTTTTT. Amino acids: CASSPDVDEKLFF.

This clonotype was seen many times. This chain joins TRBV29-1 and TRBJ2-7; D is ambiguous. Germline V gives CDR1 SQVTM, CDR2 ANQGSEA. V lost 6 bases and J lost 0, with 15 bases in between. The CDR3 sequence is 14 residues long. As DNA, the CDR3 is TGCAGCGTCGCCAGATACCTGAGCTCCTACGAGCAGTACTTC. As protein: CSVARYLSSYEQYF.

The gene calls are TRBV20-1 and TRBJ2-1, with 7 nucleotides matching TRBD2. V lost 2 bases to trimming and J lost 7 bases; unmatched junction nucleotides: 2. The CDR3 runs 12 residues. Germline CDR1 reads DFQATT; CDR2 reads SNEGSKA (reference sequence). CDR3: CSARKLANEQFF. DNA of the CDR3: TGCAGTGCTAGAAAACTAGCGAATGAGCAGTTCTTC.

The chain is built from TRBV25-1 and TRBJ2-1; D is unclear. This CDR3 contains 12 residues. V was shortened by 0 bases and J by 9 bases, with 6 bases between the two germline ends. Germline lookup yields CDR1 MGHDK and CDR2 SYGVNS. CDR3 in DNA: TGTGCCAGCAGTGAATACAACCTTGAGCAGTTCTTC. It specifies CASSEYNLEQFF.

Ten or more counts support this clonotype. The chain uses TRBV11-2 and TRBJ2-7, with D perhaps matching TRBD1 (6 bases). Per the germline V gene, CDR1 is SGHAT and CDR2 is FQNNGV. The CDR3 is 15 residues long. V lost 5 bases, J lost 7 bases, and 21 bases lay in between. CDR3: CASSITDSQGMEQYF. The CDR3 region has the DNA TGTGCCAGCAGCATAACGGACAGCCAGGGCATGGAGCAGTACTTC.

There are many counts of this clonotype. The rearrangement links TRBV30 to TRBJ2-1; D could derive from TRBD1 or TRBD2 (5 bases each). V shed 5 bases and J shed 4 bases, with 15 bases lying between them. The CDR3 length is 14 residues. Per the germline V gene, CDR1 is GTSNPN and CDR2 is SVGIG (reference sequence). For the CDR3, the DNA is TGTGCCTGGGCCGGGACCCCGCTATACAATGAGCAGTTCTTC. This codes for CAWAGTPLYNEQFF.

This clonotype has at least ten counts. The chain has TRBV4-1 and TRBJ2-1, with 8 bases aligning to TRBD2. The CDR3 loop spans 19 amino acids. The V segment lost 0 bases and the J segment 6 bases; nucleotides outside the gene matches: 16. Germline lookup yields CDR1 MGHRA and CDR2 YSYEKL. The CDR3 loop reads CASSQDGLAVQPRGNEQFF. The CDR3 DNA reads TGCGCCAGCAGCCAAGATGGACTAGCAGTCCAACCCCGGGGCAATGAGCAGTTCTTC.

With regard to this clonotype: The junction differs from germline at one of its ends, possibly a read error. CDR3 amino acids: CSVAPGQIQVF. Written as DNA, the CDR3 is TGCAGCGTCGCACCTGGACAGATTCAGGTCTTC. The chain combines TRBV29-1 with TRBJ2-1, with a tentative D call TRBD1 (6 bases). The CDR3 runs to 11 residues. The germline V gene has CDR1 SQVTM and CDR2 ANQGSEA.

This clonotype has at least ten counts. CDR3 sequence reads: CAWKRQGFSYEQYF. The CDR3 DNA follows: TGTGCCTGGAAACGACAGGGGTTCTCCTACGAGCAGTACTTC. This sequence joins TRBV30 and TRBJ2-7; 8 nucleotides agree with TRBD1. V gave up 4 bases and J gave up 0 bases; unmatched junction bases: 5. The CDR3 loop spans 14 amino acids. Germline CDR1 and CDR2: GTSNPN and SVGIG (reference sequence).

This clonotype showed up many times. The chain is built from TRBV6-4 and TRBJ2-5; D is perhaps TRBD2 (6 bases). The germline V gene encodes CDR1 MRHNA and CDR2 SNTAGT. The V and J ends lost 3 bases and 1 base respectively, with 15 bases between them. The CDR3 loop spans 16 amino acids. CDR3 loop: CASSEVSGAPQETQYF. In nucleotides, the CDR3 is TGTGCCAGCAGTGAAGTTAGCGGAGCTCCCCAAGAGACCCAGTACTTC.

This clonotype was counted only a few times. The chain is built from TRBV18 and TRBJ2-1; 7 positions match TRBD1. Germline trimming cut 6 bases from V and 4 bases from J; bases unmatched to any gene: 6. The length of the CDR3 is 14 residues. Per germline, CDR1 KGHSH and CDR2 LQKENI. The CDR3, as DNA: TGTGCCAGCTCGCAGACAGGGCTATACAATGAGCAGTTCTTC. Amino acids: CASSQTGLYNEQFF.

This clonotype was detected a few times. The chain combines TRBV27 with TRBJ1-5; 7 nucleotides align to TRBD1. The CDR3 sequence is 14 residues long. J was trimmed by 4 bases and V by 6 bases; bases with no gene match: 6. Germline V gene data show CDR1 as MNHEY and CDR2 as SMNVEV (reference sequence). CDR3 protein: CASSFTGVNQPQHF. The CDR3 coding sequence is TGTGCCAGCAGCTTCACAGGGGTAAATCAGCCCCAGCATTTT.

This clonotype occurred a few times. J is TRBJ2-3 and V is TRBV6-1; D gene unclear. Germline V gene sequence: CDR1 MNHNS, CDR2 SASEGT. This CDR3 is 20 amino acids long. Trimming pared 6 bases from V and 2 bases from J, leaving 30 bases between. The CDR3 coding sequence is TGTGCCAGCAGCCCATCTAGACGATATGGTTCTAAAGGGCACACAGATACGCAGTATTTT. As protein: CASSPSRRYGSKGHTDTQYF.

This clonotype has only a few counts. The chain links TRBV20-1 to TRBJ1-1; D is ambiguous. Germline assignment: CDR1 DFQATT and CDR2 SNEGSKA (reference sequence). V lost 5 bases and J lost 3, with 16 bases in between. This CDR3 is built from 14 residues. In DNA form, the CDR3 reads TGCAGTGCTCGTAAGGAGGGATTGCACACTGAAGCTTTCTTT. Amino acids: CSARKEGLHTEAFF.

This clonotype was recorded at least ten times. The rearrangement joins TRBV12-3 or TRBV12-4 to TRBJ2-3, with 7 bases lining up with TRBD2. The CDR3 consists of 15 residues. Trimming cost V 7 bases and J 2 bases; bases outside gene matches: 9. The DNA for the CDR3 is TGTGCCAGCACCGGGAGGAGCGGCGCCACAGATACGCAGTATTTT. Protein product: CASTGRSGATDTQYF.

This clonotype was seen repeatedly, ten times or more. The V and J genes are TRBV7-9 and TRBJ1-1; 8 bases match TRBD1. In germline, CDR1 is SEHNR, CDR2 FQNEAQ (reference sequence). The CDR3 spans 12 residues. V lost 8 bases, J lost 12 bases, and 11 bases stayed unmatched. The CDR3 loop reads CASHSGQGGPFF. DNA of the CDR3: TGTGCCAGCCACTCAGGACAGGGAGGACCTTTCTTT.

The table lists this clonotype with a few counts. V usage is TRBV5-1 and J usage is TRBJ1-2, with a possible D match to TRBD1 (5 bases). This CDR3 is 14 amino acids long. Germline V gene sequence: CDR1 SGHRS, CDR2 YFSETQ. V shed 4 bases and J shed 5 bases, with 15 bases lying between them. CDR3 sequence (DNA): TGCGCCAGCAGCCCAGGGACGGGTTTGTATGGCTACACCTTC. This sequence encodes CASSPGTGLYGYTF. Drawing the rest from reference TRBV5-1 and TRBJ1-2, the complete variable domain is KAGVTQTPRYLIKTRGQQVTLSCSPISGHRSVSWYQQTPGQGLQFLFEYFSETQRNKGNFPGRFSGRQFSNSRSEMNVSTLELGDSALYLCASSPGTGLYGYTFGSGTRLTVV.

This clonotype was seen more than once but under ten times. This chain's CDR3 is CASGTGFSSYNEQFF. The CDR3 nucleotides read TGTGCCAGCGGCACAGGGTTTAGCTCCTACAATGAGCAGTTCTTC. The chain joins TRBV12-3 or TRBV12-4 to TRBJ2-1, with D possibly TRBD1 on 6 matching bases. V lost 8 bases to trimming and J lost 0 bases, with 14 bases between them. CDR3 length: 15 residues.

V usage is TRBV29-1 and J usage is TRBJ2-7; no clear D gene. This CDR3 is 12 amino acids long. Between the trimmed V and J ends, which lost 4 bases and 2 bases, there was a span of 9 bases. Germline values: CDR1 SQVTM, CDR2 ANQGSEA. CDR3: CSVGAGPYEQYF. CDR3 DNA sequence: TGCAGCGTTGGAGCAGGCCCCTACGAGCAGTACTTC.

This clonotype was detected ten times or more. V is TRBV29-1 and J is TRBJ1-2; 9 nucleotides align to TRBD1. CDR1 and CDR2 from the germline V gene are SQVTM and ANQGSEA. The V segment lost 7 bases and the J segment 6 bases; nucleotides outside the gene matches: 3. The CDR3 totals 11 residues. The CDR3 DNA follows: TGCAGCGCATGGACAGGGGATGGCTACACCTTC. This sequence encodes CSAWTGDGYTF.

This clonotype was detected only a few times. The J gene is TRBJ2-5, the V gene TRBV20-1; TRBD2 agrees at 8 bases. From germline, CDR1 is DFQATT and CDR2 SNEGSKA (reference sequence). V gave up 3 bases and J gave up 1 base; unmatched junction bases: 1. The CDR3 covers 13 residues. The CDR3 loop is CSASGGGQETQYF. DNA for the CDR3: TGCAGTGCTAGCGGGGGGGGCCAAGAGACCCAGTACTTC.

The rearrangement links TRBV27 to TRBJ2-3; the D is unclear. CDR1 MNHEY and CDR2 SMNVEV come from the germline V gene (reference sequence). This CDR3 has 12 residues. Trimming removed 5 bases from V and 4 bases from J, with 7 bases in between. This CDR3 reads CASSPTADTQYF. The DNA for the CDR3 is TGTGCCAGCAGTCCCACCGCAGATACGCAGTATTTT.

The V and J genes are TRBV7-3 and TRBJ1-1, with 8 bases matching TRBD1. V was pared by 5 bases and J by 3 bases, with 8 bases of the junction left unmatched. The CDR3 sequence is 15 residues long. Germline-derived CDR1 and CDR2 are SGHTA and FQGTGA. The CDR3 region is CASSVDGTGDTEAFF. CDR3 sequence (DNA): TGTGCCAGCAGCGTCGACGGGACAGGAGACACTGAAGCTTTCTTT. Looking up the rest from reference TRBV7-3 and TRBJ1-1 gives the full variable domain: GAGVSQTPSNKVTEKGKYVELRCDPISGHTALYWYRQSLGQGPEFLIYFQGTGAADDSGLPNDRFFAVRPEGSVSTLKIQRTERGDSAVYLCASSVDGTGDTEAFFGQGTRLTVV.

This clonotype was picked up a small number of times. V and J are TRBV9 and TRBJ2-7; D could derive from TRBD1 or TRBD2 (5 bases each). The germline V gene encodes CDR1 SGDLS and CDR2 YYNGEE. V shed 0 bases and J shed 4 bases, with 14 bases lying between them. The CDR3 extends over 15 amino acids. The CDR3 sequence: CASSVEGTSAYEQYF. CDR3 in DNA: TGTGCCAGCAGCGTAGAAGGGACCTCTGCTTACGAGCAGTACTTC.

The sample holds many counts of this clonotype. The genes are TRBV12-3 or TRBV12-4 and TRBJ1-5; D perhaps matches TRBD1 (5 bases). The V gene lost 6 bases and the J gene lost 9 bases, with 15 bases spanning the gap. This CDR3 region has 13 residues. The chain's CDR3 is CASRGRFGTPQHF. DNA for the CDR3: TGTGCCAGCAGGGGACGCTTCGGTACGCCCCAGCATTTT.